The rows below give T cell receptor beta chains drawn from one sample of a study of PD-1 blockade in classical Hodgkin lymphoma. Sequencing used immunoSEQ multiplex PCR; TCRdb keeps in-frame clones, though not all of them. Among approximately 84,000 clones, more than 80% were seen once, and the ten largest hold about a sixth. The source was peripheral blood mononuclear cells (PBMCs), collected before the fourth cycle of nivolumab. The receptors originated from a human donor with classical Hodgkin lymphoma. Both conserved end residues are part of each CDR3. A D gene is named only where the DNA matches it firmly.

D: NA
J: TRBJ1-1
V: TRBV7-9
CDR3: CASSLLTGGSEAFF

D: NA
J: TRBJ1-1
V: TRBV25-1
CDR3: CASSLGWRYTEAFF

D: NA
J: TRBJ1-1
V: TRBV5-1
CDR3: CASSLTGPRNTEAFF

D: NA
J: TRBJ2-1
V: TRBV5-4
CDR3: CASSLGWGINEQFF

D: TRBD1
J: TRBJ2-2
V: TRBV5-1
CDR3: CASSPEGTGGSGELFF

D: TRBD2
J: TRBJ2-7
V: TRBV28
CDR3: CASVTNSGSSLEQYF

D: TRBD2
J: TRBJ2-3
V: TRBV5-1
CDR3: CASSLAMAGADTQYF

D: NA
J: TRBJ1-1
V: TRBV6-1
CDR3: CASSESPNTEAFF

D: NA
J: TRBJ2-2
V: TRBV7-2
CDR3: CASSLHSQTGELFF

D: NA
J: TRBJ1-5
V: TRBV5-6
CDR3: CASSLAAYNQPQHF

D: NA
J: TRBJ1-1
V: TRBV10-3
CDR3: CAISESGHTEAFF

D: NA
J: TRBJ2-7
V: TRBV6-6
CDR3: CASSNSEAGEQYF

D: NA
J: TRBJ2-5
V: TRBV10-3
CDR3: CAIRGPGQETQYF

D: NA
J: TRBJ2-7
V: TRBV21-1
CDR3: CASSKDRGDEQYF

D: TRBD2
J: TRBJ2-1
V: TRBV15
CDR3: CATSRDVVSGLEGSYNEQFF

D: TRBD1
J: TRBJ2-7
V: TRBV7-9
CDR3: CASSLGLGTGGYEQYF

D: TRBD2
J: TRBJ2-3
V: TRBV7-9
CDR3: CASSPMGLVVPDTQYF

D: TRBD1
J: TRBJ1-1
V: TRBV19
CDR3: CASSIWQGVGYTEAFF

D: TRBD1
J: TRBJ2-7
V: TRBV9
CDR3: CASSVGQGTGAEQYF

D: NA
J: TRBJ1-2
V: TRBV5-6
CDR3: CASSLTGRLNYGYTF

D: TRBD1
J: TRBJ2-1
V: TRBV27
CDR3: CATGRDRGAYNEQFF

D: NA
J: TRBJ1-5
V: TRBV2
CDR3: CASSEALGGAQHF